This record looks at one T cell receptor beta chain sequence and its context. Its specificity is not known. The sample is drawn from a study of T cell responses to AZD1222 COVID-19 vaccine. Study-level findings and limits: In a largely white British group with more females than males, clonal diversity was possibly underestimated.

Produced via immunoSEQ multiplex PCR; TCRdb's table is partial and in-frame only. Counted here are about 110,000 clones, approximately 90% occurring once; the ten biggest clones make up around 3.3%. This specimen consisted of peripheral blood, obtained on day 0 of MenACWY control vaccination. This sequence originates from an adult in good health.

CDR3 protein: CASSAGTGSTLHF. DNA of the CDR3: TGTGCCAGCAGCGCAGGGACAGGATCAACCCTCCACTTT. The V and J genes are TRBV11-3 and TRBJ1-6, with 8 bases matching TRBD1. Looked up from germline, CDR1 is SGHNT and CDR2 is YENEEA. V lost 5 bases to trimming and J lost 14 bases; unmatched junction nucleotides: 8. The CDR3 runs 13 residues.